What follows describes a single TCR beta chain. As originally analysed: By means of reference gene primer amplification, nucleated cell counts were estimated. TCRdb's copy holds only in-frame clones and misses some; the assay was immunoSEQ multiplex PCR. D and trimming come from the DNA, and the V and J calls and clone size come from that table. The repertoire consists of roughly 170,000 clones, with around 87% occurring once and the leading ten covering about 3%. This sample stems from a study of blood T cell repertoires in COVID-19. On the study more broadly: Samples taken during acute and convalescent COVID-19 were collected in the United States, Italy and Spain.

This clonotype was sampled from a man aged 35-49 years with active or convalescent COVID-19. Input material: peripheral blood.

CDR3 protein: CASSDQGARGEQYF. DNA of the CDR3: TGTGCCAGCAGTGACCAGGGGGCGCGGGGCGAGCAGTACTTC. The J gene is TRBJ2-7, the V gene TRBV6-1; 8 bases are shared with TRBD1. The CDR3 loop spans 14 amino acids. Germline V lookup: CDR1 MNHNS, CDR2 SASEGT. Trimming cost V 3 bases and J 6 bases; bases outside gene matches: 7.